The clone carrying this T cell receptor beta chain was observed a handful of times. The antigen is not known. Germline V CDR1 and CDR2: SQVTM, ANQGSEA. The CDR3 has 15 amino acids. Trimming shortened V by 4 bases and J by 3 bases, and 13 bases separated the two germline ends. The treatment denotes: oral pan-JAK inhibitor, 5-10 mg twice daily. This sample was taken from a study of CD8+ T cells in alopecia areata. Isolated RNA was reverse transcribed into cDNA used as the sequencing template. Repertoires were generated with immunoSEQ multiplex PCR, while TCRdb's copy carries only in-frame clones and drops some. The table records about 290,000 clones, roughly 50% of them present only once. Study-level findings and limits: Lesional scalp, notably in alopecia totalis/universalis, had clonality above that of normal scalp.

This rearrangement joins TRBV29-1 to TRBJ2-6; tentative D call: TRBD2 (6 bases). This TCR was sampled from a human donor with alopecia areata. The sequencing used CD4+ T cells sorted from blood, collected at week 24, from a patient treated with tofacitinib. The CDR3 sequence is CSVVGGFFGANVLTF. The CDR3 DNA sequence: TGCAGCGTTGTGGGAGGATTCTTTGGGGCCAACGTCCTGACTTTC.